This T cell receptor (beta chain) appears in the sequencing data of a study of blood T cell repertoires in COVID-19. The CDR3 length is 11 residues. The V gene's germline CDR1 is MDHEN and CDR2 SYDVKM. Trimming took off 3 bases at V and 10 bases at J, with 7 bases between the two ends. Clones were read by immunoSEQ multiplex PCR, and TCRdb kept only the in-frame ones, dropping some. The sample carries about 180,000 clones, more than 70% recorded once. Material: PBMCs or T cells enriched from blood (not recorded which). The J gene is TRBJ2-1, the V gene TRBV28; possible D gene TRBD2, 5 bases. The clonotype comes from a woman in her 30s who had recovered from COVID-19. The CDR3 here is CASSLRAEQFF. The DNA of the CDR3 is TGTGCCAGCAGTTTGCGGGCGGAGCAGTTCTTC. Full variable domain (outside the CDR3, taken from reference TRBV28 and TRBJ2-1): DVKVTQSSRYLVKRTGEKVFLECVQDMDHENMFWYRQDPGLGLRLIYFSYDVKMKEKGDIPEGYSVSREKKERFSLILESASTNQTSMYLCASSLRAEQFFGPGTRLTVL.